These 17 T cell receptor beta chains came from one sample sequenced in a study of T cell repertoires in cytomegalovirus infection. These TCRs' antigens remain unknown. Using its own MiXCR run on the reads, TCRdb lists one record per CDR3 protein. The sample has 100,000 or so distinct CDR3 sequences; roughly two fifths are singletons. Sequenced here: CD8+ T cells from cultured PBMCs, sampled from culture after CMV antigen stimulation. These receptor sequences come from a human donor in good health (CMV status not recorded). Some clones in this sample may be carry-over from other donors' samples.

The J gene is TRBJ2-7, the V gene TRBV5-4; no firm D call. V gave up 0 bases and J gave up 7 bases, with 14 bases separating them. Germline CDR1 SGHNT, CDR2 YYREEE (reference sequence). This CDR3 spans 14 amino acids. The CDR3 DNA reads as TGTGCCAGCAGCTTGGGGGCCAGGACGTTGGAGCAGTACTTC. This sequence encodes CASSLGARTLEQYF.

The chain links TRBV19 to TRBJ2-5, with 8 bases aligning to TRBD2. Germline loops: CDR1 LNHDA, CDR2 SQIVND (reference sequence). J gave up 3 bases and V 9 bases, and 6 bases lay outside the gene matches. CDR3 length: 13 residues. The CDR3 DNA follows: TGTGCCAGCGCACCCGGGGGGGAAGAGACCCAGTACTTC. It translates to CASAPGGEETQYF.

This clonotype was detected a few times. The rearrangement uses TRBV19 and TRBJ2-2; possibly TRBD2 for D (5 bases). CDR1 LNHDA and CDR2 SQIVND come from the germline V gene (reference sequence). The CDR3 is 16 amino acids. Trimming cost V 2 bases and J 1 base, with 11 bases left between them. CDR3 region: CASSISFGRNTGELFF. The DNA for the CDR3 is TGTGCCAGTAGTATATCGTTTGGGAGGAACACCGGGGAGCTGTTTTTT.

This clonotype was seen a handful of times. The rearrangement joins TRBV27 to TRBJ1-1; a weak D match, TRBD1 (6 bases). Germline loops: CDR1 MNHEY, CDR2 SMNVEV (reference sequence). The CDR3 has 13 residues. The ends were cut back, 6 bases at V and 4 bases at J, with 12 bases in the middle. In nucleotides, the CDR3 is TGTGCCAGCAGAGAAACAGGGCCCACTGAAGCTTTCTTT. It translates to CASRETGPTEAFF.

This clonotype was seen a few times. The chain recombines TRBV7-2 with TRBJ2-1; TRBD2 matches at 10 bases. From germline, CDR1 is SGHTA and CDR2 FQGNSA. The CDR3 has 15 residues. V gave up 5 bases and J gave up 9 bases; unmatched junction bases: 10. CDR3 nucleotides: TGTGCCAGCAGCCTCACTAGCGGGGCAGGGGCTGAGCAGTTCTTC. Its protein is CASSLTSGAGAEQFF.

In its sample, this clonotype was seen many times. V usage is TRBV7-9 and J usage is TRBJ1-1, with a tentative D call TRBD1 (5 bases). Germline V gives CDR1 SEHNR, CDR2 FQNEAQ (reference sequence). The CDR3 is made up of 14 amino acids. Trimming took 5 bases from V and 1 from J, leaving 11 bases between them. CDR3 sequence (DNA): TGTGCCAGCAGCCCGGGACTGGCGAACACTGAAGCTTTCTTT. Its translation: CASSPGLANTEAFF.

This clonotype has just a few counts. The CDR3 DNA sequence: TGTGCCAGCAGCCAAGTGTCATGGGACAGGCCCTACAATGAGCAGTTCTTC. Translation: CASSQVSWDRPYNEQFF. The chain uses TRBV4-2 and TRBJ2-1, with 8 positions matching TRBD1. The trim removed 1 base at V and 2 bases at J, leaving 7 bases unmatched. The V gene's germline CDR1 is LGHNA and CDR2 YNFKEQ. The CDR3 loop spans 17 amino acids.

This clonotype was detected only a few times. This chain joins TRBV7-6 and TRBJ1-2; D is perhaps TRBD1 (5 bases). The V gene lost 5 bases and the J gene lost 7 bases, with 14 bases spanning the gap. Looked up from germline, CDR1 is SGHVS and CDR2 is FNYEAQ. The length of the CDR3 is 13 residues. The CDR3 loop reads CASSPGTFSGYTF. The CDR3 DNA sequence: TGTGCCAGCAGCCCCGGGACTTTTAGTGGCTACACCTTC.

This clonotype was counted at least ten times. This sequence joins TRBV4-1 and TRBJ2-1; perhaps TRBD2 as D (5 bases). Germline CDR1 and CDR2: MGHRA and YSYEKL. The CDR3 has 17 residues. V lost 1 base and J lost 5, with 18 bases in between. As DNA, the CDR3 is TGCGCCAGCAGCCAAGGGTTTCTCGGACTCACTGACAATGAGCAGTTCTTC. Amino acid sequence: CASSQGFLGLTDNEQFF.

The rearrangement links TRBV4-2 to TRBJ2-1, with D possibly TRBD2 on 5 matching bases. The germline gives CDR1 LGHNA, CDR2 YNFKEQ. Trimming shortened V by 0 bases and J by 9 bases, and 15 bases separated the two germline ends. This CDR3 has 15 amino acids. CDR3 sequence reads: CASSQDGGGWGEQFF. The CDR3 bases are TGTGCCAGCAGCCAAGATGGAGGTGGTTGGGGTGAGCAGTTCTTC.

This chain joins TRBV20-1 and TRBJ2-1; D is possibly TRBD2 (6 bases). CDR3 length equals 12 residues. Trimming took off 8 bases at V and 7 bases at J, with 15 bases between the two ends. CDR1 and CDR2 from the germline V gene are DFQATT and SNEGSKA (reference sequence). CDR3 in amino acids: CSTRTNSNEQFF. The CDR3 DNA is TGCAGTACCCGGACTAACTCTAATGAGCAGTTCTTC.

The gene calls are TRBV19 and TRBJ1-2; D is possibly TRBD1 (5 bases). The V and J ends lost 5 bases and 8 bases respectively, with 15 bases between them. Germline loops: CDR1 LNHDA, CDR2 SQIVND (reference sequence). The CDR3 sequence is 13 residues long. CDR3 region: CASSSYSWGGYTF. CDR3 coding DNA: TGTGCCAGTAGTTCCTATTCGTGGGGGGGCTACACCTTC.

This clonotype was seen once. This sequence joins TRBV6-8 and TRBJ2-2, with D possibly matching TRBD2 (5 bases). The CDR3 loop spans 15 amino acids. Germline CDR1 and CDR2: MNHGY and SAAAGT. V dropped 2 bases and J dropped 1 base, with 8 bases sitting between them. CDR3 residues: CASSYVSGNTGELFF. CDR3 DNA: TGTGCCAGCAGTTACGTCAGCGGGAACACCGGGGAGCTGTTTTTT.

This chain connects TRBV12-3 or TRBV12-4 to TRBJ1-2, with 7 bases lining up with TRBD1. Trimming at V came to 3 bases and at J to 6 bases, leaving 10 bases not matched to a gene. This CDR3 is 15 amino acids long. As DNA, the CDR3 is TGTGCCAGCAGTTTCTCAACAGGGGAGGGAGATGGCTACACCTTC. This gives the protein CASSFSTGEGDGYTF.

The table lists this clonotype with a few counts. For the CDR3, the DNA is TGCGCCAGCAGCTTGGACCCCATCGGGACAGGGGATGAAAAACTGTTTTTT. This gives the protein CASSLDPIGTGDEKLFF. The chain employs TRBV5-1 and TRBJ1-4; TRBD1 matches at 10 bases. Per the germline V gene, CDR1 is SGHRS and CDR2 is YFSETQ. The V gene end was trimmed by 0 bases and the J gene end by 6 bases; junction bases not matched to a gene: 8. The CDR3 is 17 amino acids.

This chain joins TRBV19 and TRBJ2-1; 8 bases line up with TRBD2. CDR3 size: 14 residues. The V segment lost 5 bases and the J segment 7 bases; nucleotides outside the gene matches: 7. Looked up from germline, CDR1 is LNHDA and CDR2 is SQIVND (reference sequence). The CDR3 coding sequence is TGTGCCAGTAGTGACGGGGGGGCCAGGAATGAGCAGTTCTTC. Protein product: CASSDGGARNEQFF.

In the case of this clonotype: A read error may be the cause here, since a much bigger clone is one base away. J is TRBJ2-5 and V is TRBV18; D remains unclear. Germline V lookup: CDR1 KGHSH, CDR2 LQKENI. The CDR3 is 15 residues long. Here the CDR3 DNA reads TGTGTCAGCTCACCCCTGATCAAGGACCAAGAGACCCAGTACTTC. This gives the protein CVSSPLIKDQETQYF.